This TCR beta chain stems from a study of T cells expressing NK-cell markers. On the study more broadly: All TCR beta repertoires analysed originated from sorted CD3+CD56+NKG2C+, CD3+CD56+NKG2C- and CD3+CD56-NKG2C+ T cells. Study-level results: Roughly six donors showed dominant NKG2C+ clonotypes comprising about 1.0-7.5% of their CD8+ T cells.

About this clonotype: Antigen unknown.

Reanalyzing the 5' RACE reads, TCRdb keeps one entry per CDR3 protein, without DNA. The sample includes 500,000 to 700,000 distinct CDR3 sequences. This CDR3 comprises 14 residues. The source material was blood T cells: a sorted CD56 or NKG2C T cell subset, CD4+ or CD8+ T cells, or bulk PBMC T cells (not recorded which). This receptor was taken from a man between 18 and 29 years old in good health. V usage is TRBV21-1 and J usage is TRBJ2-7; the TCRdb call, TRBD1, lacks DNA for checking. TRBV21-1 is a pseudogene segment. The CDR3 is CASSKVSGVAEQYF.